Listed below are T cell receptor beta chains from one sample, sequenced in a study of post-analysis software for immune sequencing data. MiXCR, run by TCRdb on the PCR reads, gives a single entry per CDR3 protein. The table lists roughly 670,000 distinct CDR3 sequences, roughly three fifths of them singletons. The specimen sequenced was blood. The receptors derive from a girl aged 2 to 9 with multiple sclerosis. CDR3s include the opening cysteine and the closing phenylalanine or tryptophan. Fields, in order: CDR3 DNA, CDR3 protein, clone size, V gene, D gene, J gene. D genes are given only for firm matches. Only some rows state a clone size, as once, few, many or a class for expanded clones.

CDR3nt: TGTGCCAGCAGTCCCCTTACAGGGGACTATGGCTACACCTTC; CDR3aa: CASSPLTGDYGYTF; abundance: many; v_gene: TRBV12-3/TRBV12-4; d_gene: TRBD1; j_gene: TRBJ1-2
CDR3nt: TGCGCCAGCAGCGTACAACTAGCGGGGAATTATGAGACCCAGTACTTC; CDR3aa: CASSVQLAGNYETQYF; abundance: -; v_gene: TRBV4-3; d_gene: TRBD2; j_gene: TRBJ2-5
CDR3nt: TGTGCCACCAGCAGAGATCGGACTTCTGGGCGACAGGCCAAAAACATTCAGTACTTC; CDR3aa: CATSRDRTSGRQAKNIQYF; abundance: -; v_gene: TRBV15; d_gene: -; j_gene: TRBJ2-4
CDR3nt: TGCAGTGCTAGATGGCCGGATCTTAGTCATCCCCAGCATTTT; CDR3aa: CSARWPDLSHPQHF; abundance: -; v_gene: TRBV20-1; d_gene: -; j_gene: TRBJ1-5
CDR3nt: TGCAGCGCCCGGGGACAGATGAACACTGAAGCTTTCTTT; CDR3aa: CSARGQMNTEAFF; abundance: -; v_gene: TRBV29-1; d_gene: TRBD1; j_gene: TRBJ1-1
CDR3nt: TGCAGCGGTATTACGAGCTCCTACAATGAGCAGTTCTTC; CDR3aa: CSGITSSYNEQFF; abundance: -; v_gene: TRBV29-1; d_gene: -; j_gene: TRBJ2-1
CDR3nt: TGTGCCAGCAGTTTTTCGACAGGGGATTCACCCCTCCACTTT; CDR3aa: CASSFSTGDSPLHF; abundance: few; v_gene: TRBV12-3/TRBV12-4; d_gene: TRBD1; j_gene: TRBJ1-6
CDR3nt: TGTGCCAGCAGCTCGCTCGAAGGGTTTTTTCAGACCCAGTACTTC; CDR3aa: CASSSLEGFFQTQYF; abundance: -; v_gene: TRBV5-5; d_gene: -; j_gene: TRBJ2-5
CDR3nt: TGTGCCAGCAGCTTAGACCCCGGGAGCGAGAATGAGCAGTTCTTC; CDR3aa: CASSLDPGSENEQFF; abundance: -; v_gene: TRBV7-2; d_gene: -; j_gene: TRBJ2-1
CDR3nt: TGTGCCAGCAGTCCGGGTTCGGATGGCTACACCTTC; CDR3aa: CASSPGSDGYTF; abundance: -; v_gene: TRBV4-2; d_gene: -; j_gene: TRBJ1-2
CDR3nt: TGTGCCAGCAGTTTGTCTTCCGGGCTCTACGAGCAGTACTTC; CDR3aa: CASSLSSGLYEQYF; abundance: -; v_gene: TRBV27; d_gene: -; j_gene: TRBJ2-7
CDR3nt: TGTGCCAGCAGTCGCGGGACCGATCCTAGACTATACGAGCAGTACTTC; CDR3aa: CASSRGTDPRLYEQYF; abundance: few; v_gene: TRBV7-9; d_gene: -; j_gene: TRBJ2-7
CDR3nt: TGTGCCAGCAGTTTATCACGACAGGGACCCTCCTACGAGCAGTACTTC; CDR3aa: CASSLSRQGPSYEQYF; abundance: -; v_gene: TRBV27; d_gene: TRBD1; j_gene: TRBJ2-7
CDR3nt: TGTGCCAGCAGCCCCAGCGGGGCTGTTAGTGTCTACACCTTC; CDR3aa: CASSPSGAVSVYTF; abundance: -; v_gene: TRBV5-5; d_gene: -; j_gene: TRBJ1-2
CDR3nt: TGTGCCATCGGGAGCGGCAGGGCGGGCACAGATACGCAGTATTTT; CDR3aa: CAIGSGRAGTDTQYF; abundance: few; v_gene: TRBV10-3; d_gene: -; j_gene: TRBJ2-3
CDR3nt: TGCGCCAGCAGCCAAGTTACAGCAAGGACAGATACGCAGTATTTT; CDR3aa: CASSQVTARTDTQYF; abundance: -; v_gene: TRBV4-3; d_gene: -; j_gene: TRBJ2-3
CDR3nt: TGTGCCAGCAGCTTAGTAGGGACTCGCACAGATACGCAGTATTTT; CDR3aa: CASSLVGTRTDTQYF; abundance: -; v_gene: TRBV7-9; d_gene: -; j_gene: TRBJ2-3
CDR3nt: TGTGCCAGCAATCCCGGGGGAGTCACGGATACGCAGTATTTT; CDR3aa: CASNPGGVTDTQYF; abundance: -; v_gene: TRBV6-2/TRBV6-3; d_gene: -; j_gene: TRBJ2-3
CDR3nt: TGTGCCAGCAGCCAGCCTTGGGGCGGGAGCACAGATACGCAGTATTTT; CDR3aa: CASSQPWGGSTDTQYF; abundance: -; v_gene: TRBV12-3/TRBV12-4; d_gene: -; j_gene: TRBJ2-3
CDR3nt: TGTGCCAGCAGCTTAACCATACGGGGAGGGGTCTTTACCCCTCGGTCCACAGATACGCAGTATTTT; CDR3aa: CASSLTIRGGVFTPRSTDTQYF; abundance: -; v_gene: TRBV7-3; d_gene: TRBD2; j_gene: TRBJ2-3
CDR3nt: TGTGCCAGCAACCCGGGACTAGCGTTGTACAATGAGCAGTTCTTC; CDR3aa: CASNPGLALYNEQFF; abundance: -; v_gene: TRBV12-3/TRBV12-4; d_gene: TRBD2; j_gene: TRBJ2-1
CDR3nt: TGCAGCGTTGGGGACAGGGGGAGCTCCTACGAGCAGTACTTC; CDR3aa: CSVGDRGSSYEQYF; abundance: few; v_gene: TRBV29-1; d_gene: TRBD1; j_gene: TRBJ2-7
CDR3nt: TGTGCCAGCAGCCCTAGGTCCAAGACAGGGGGCCCGGGCAATCAGCCCCAGCATTTT; CDR3aa: CASSPRSKTGGPGNQPQHF; abundance: -; v_gene: TRBV7-2; d_gene: TRBD1; j_gene: TRBJ1-5
CDR3nt: TGTGCCAGCAGTTACTCGAGAAGCGGGGGCCCCTACGAGCAGTACTTC; CDR3aa: CASSYSRSGGPYEQYF; abundance: -; v_gene: TRBV6-2/TRBV6-3; d_gene: TRBD2; j_gene: TRBJ2-7
CDR3nt: TGTGCCAGCAGCACACGAATTCTCGGCCCGGTTGAGCAGTTCTTC; CDR3aa: CASSTRILGPVEQFF; abundance: -; v_gene: TRBV21-1; d_gene: -; j_gene: TRBJ2-1
CDR3nt: TGTGCCAGCAGTAGACAGGGGCTAGCCAAAAACATTCAGTACTTC; CDR3aa: CASSRQGLAKNIQYF; abundance: -; v_gene: TRBV12-3/TRBV12-4; d_gene: TRBD1; j_gene: TRBJ2-4
CDR3nt: TGTGCCAGTAGTATCCCCCAGGGTCCTAACTATGGCTACACCTTC; CDR3aa: CASSIPQGPNYGYTF; abundance: -; v_gene: TRBV19; d_gene: -; j_gene: TRBJ1-2
CDR3nt: TGTGCCAGCACCCCGACTAGCGACCAAGAGACCCAGTACTTC; CDR3aa: CASTPTSDQETQYF; abundance: few; v_gene: TRBV12-3/TRBV12-4; d_gene: TRBD2; j_gene: TRBJ2-5
CDR3nt: TGTGCCAGCAGCTTAACCGGGACCGACAATGAGCAGTTCTTC; CDR3aa: CASSLTGTDNEQFF; abundance: -; v_gene: TRBV7-3; d_gene: -; j_gene: TRBJ2-1
CDR3nt: TGCAGCGTTGTGAGGGTTTTGAACACTGAAGCTTTCTTT; CDR3aa: CSVVRVLNTEAFF; abundance: few; v_gene: TRBV29-1; d_gene: -; j_gene: TRBJ1-1
CDR3nt: TGTGCCATCAGACCAGACAGTGCTCCCTACGAGCAGTACTTC; CDR3aa: CAIRPDSAPYEQYF; abundance: -; v_gene: TRBV10-3; d_gene: -; j_gene: TRBJ2-7
CDR3nt: TGTGCCATCAGGGGACAAGCCGAGGGTAATTCACCCCTCCACTTT; CDR3aa: CAIRGQAEGNSPLHF; abundance: -; v_gene: TRBV10-3; d_gene: -; j_gene: TRBJ1-6
CDR3nt: TGTGCCAGCAGCCAAGATACATGGGCAGATACGCAGTATTTT; CDR3aa: CASSQDTWADTQYF; abundance: -; v_gene: TRBV14; d_gene: -; j_gene: TRBJ2-3
CDR3nt: TGTGCCATCAGTGAACGGATTCAATCCGAGCAGTACTTC; CDR3aa: CAISERIQSEQYF; abundance: -; v_gene: TRBV10-3; d_gene: -; j_gene: TRBJ2-7
CDR3nt: TGCAGCGTTTTCTCGTGGGGTGGCTACACCTTC; CDR3aa: CSVFSWGGYTF; abundance: -; v_gene: TRBV29-1; d_gene: -; j_gene: TRBJ1-2
CDR3nt: TGTGCCAGCAGCCCTGTGCGGGACAGGGGGTACGAAAAACTGTTTTTT; CDR3aa: CASSPVRDRGYEKLFF; abundance: few; v_gene: TRBV6-6; d_gene: TRBD1; j_gene: TRBJ1-4
CDR3nt: TGCAGCGTTGGGCCCGCTGCAGGGGGCACTGAAGCTTTCTTT; CDR3aa: CSVGPAAGGTEAFF; abundance: -; v_gene: TRBV29-1; d_gene: TRBD1; j_gene: TRBJ1-1
CDR3nt: TGCGCCAGCAGCTTGGGAGGGACTTTTCAGTTCTTC; CDR3aa: CASSLGGTFQFF; abundance: once; v_gene: TRBV5-1; d_gene: -; j_gene: TRBJ2-1
CDR3nt: TGTGCCTGGACTAGCTCAGCACTCAATGAGCAGTTCTTC; CDR3aa: CAWTSSALNEQFF; abundance: -; v_gene: TRBV30; d_gene: -; j_gene: TRBJ2-1
CDR3nt: TGTGCCAGCAGTCCCCTTGACGAGGTTAATGAAAAACTGTTTTTT; CDR3aa: CASSPLDEVNEKLFF; abundance: -; v_gene: TRBV27; d_gene: -; j_gene: TRBJ1-4
CDR3nt: TGTGCCAGCAGCCAAGGAGGGACAGTAGAAGCTTTCTTT; CDR3aa: CASSQGGTVEAFF; abundance: few; v_gene: TRBV3-1; d_gene: TRBD1; j_gene: TRBJ1-1
CDR3nt: TGCAGTGCCAGTAGGACAGGGTTTTTCACTGAAGCTTTCTTT; CDR3aa: CSASRTGFFTEAFF; abundance: -; v_gene: TRBV20-1; d_gene: TRBD1; j_gene: TRBJ1-1
CDR3nt: TGCGCCAGCAGCCAAGTTAGACAGGGACTAAGAGAGCAGTACTTC; CDR3aa: CASSQVRQGLREQYF; abundance: few; v_gene: TRBV4-1; d_gene: -; j_gene: TRBJ2-7
CDR3nt: TGTGCCAGCAGCTTAACAAAAGGGACAGTAAATTACAATGAGCAGTTCTTC; CDR3aa: CASSLTKGTVNYNEQFF; abundance: -; v_gene: TRBV7-3; d_gene: TRBD1; j_gene: TRBJ2-1
CDR3nt: TGTGCCAGTAGTATACTTCAAGATACGCAGTATTTT; CDR3aa: CASSILQDTQYF; abundance: -; v_gene: TRBV19; d_gene: -; j_gene: TRBJ2-3
CDR3nt: TGTGCCAGCAGCAGCTCCGGGACAGGGGTTATGTCGTACGGCTACACCTTC; CDR3aa: CASSSSGTGVMSYGYTF; abundance: -; v_gene: TRBV21-1; d_gene: -; j_gene: TRBJ1-2